A selection of T cell receptor beta chains follows, all from one sample in a study of OX40 agonist ivuxolimab in advanced cancers. Here immunoSEQ multiplex PCR was the method, and the copy in TCRdb shows in-frame clones only, minus some. Of some 99,000 clones in the sample, less than 95% were seen once. The sequences come from CD4+ or CD8+ T cells sorted from blood, collected in a trial of the OX40 agonist ivuxolimab. All receptors derive from an adult with an advanced solid tumor such as melanoma, head and neck, liver or kidney cancer. Both conserved end residues are part of each CDR3. A D gene is named only where the DNA matches it firmly. For some rows the clone size is stated as once, few or many, or as a class when expanded; others skip it.

abundance	v_gene	d_gene	j_gene	CDR3nt	CDR3aa
-	TRBV6-5	-	TRBJ2-7	TGTGCCAGCAGTCCCACAAAGTACGAGCAGTACTTC	CASSPTKYEQYF
-	TRBV21-1	-	TRBJ2-1	TGTGCCAGCAGTAAAGAAGGTGAGCAGTTCTTC	CASSKEGEQFF
-	TRBV12-5	TRBD1	TRBJ1-5	TGTGCTAGTGGTCAGGGGGGCCTTAGCAATCAGCCCCAGCATTTT	CASGQGGLSNQPQHF
-	TRBV5-8	-	TRBJ2-3	TGTGCCGGATCTTTTGGGCTTGGCACAGATACGCAGTATTTT	CAGSFGLGTDTQYF
-	TRBV2	-	TRBJ1-5	TGTGCCAGCAGTGAAGCGCGGGGAGTGGGTCAGCCCCAGCATTTT	CASSEARGVGQPQHF
few	TRBV10-1	-	TRBJ2-7	TGCGCCAGCAGTGATCCGGGGGTCTACGAGCAGTACTTC	CASSDPGVYEQYF
few	TRBV30	-	TRBJ2-7	TGTGCCTGGAGCCGGGACCGATCCTACGAGCAGTACTTC	CAWSRDRSYEQYF
-	TRBV11-2	-	TRBJ2-2	TGTGCCAGCAGCTTGATTAATCCCACCGGGGAGCTGTTTTTT	CASSLINPTGELFF
-	TRBV6-5	-	TRBJ2-7	TGTGCCAGCAGACCACAGGGTACCTACGAGCAGTACTTC	CASRPQGTYEQYF
-	TRBV4-3	TRBD2	TRBJ2-1	TGCGCCAGCAGCCAGATGGATAGCGGGAAACAGTTCTTC	CASSQMDSGKQFF
-	TRBV9	-	TRBJ2-3	TGTGCCAGCAGCGTCGGTGGAGGCCCTTTGGTAGATACGCAGTATTTT	CASSVGGGPLVDTQYF
few	TRBV5-4	-	TRBJ2-5	TGTGCCAGCAGTCCTGAGAGAAGTGTGGGGGCAAGGACCCAGTACTTC	CASSPERSVGARTQYF
-	TRBV4-2	-	TRBJ1-2	TGTGCCAGCAGCCCGTTCGGTCGGGATGACTATGGCTACACCTTC	CASSPFGRDDYGYTF
-	TRBV5-6	TRBD2	TRBJ2-5	TGTGCCAGCAGCTTGGTGGCGGGAGTCGAGACCCAGTACTTC	CASSLVAGVETQYF
-	TRBV19	-	TRBJ1-5	TGTGCCAGTAGGGGAGATAGCAATCAGCCCCAGCATTTT	CASRGDSNQPQHF
-	TRBV18	-	TRBJ2-2	TGTGCCAGCTCACCAACCCCGGGGGCTAACACCGGGGAGCTGTTTTTT	CASSPTPGANTGELFF
-	TRBV7-9	-	TRBJ1-2	TGTGCCAGCAGCTTTGGGGGAGGGGGACCGAATGGCTACACCTTC	CASSFGGGGPNGYTF
-	TRBV27	TRBD2	TRBJ2-7	TGTGCCAGCAGTCCGTTATATAGCGGGCACCCATACGAGCAGTACTTC	CASSPLYSGHPYEQYF
-	TRBV6-5	TRBD2	TRBJ2-1	TGTGCCAGCAGGGAGACTAGCGGGAGAGACAATGAGCAGTTCTTC	CASRETSGRDNEQFF
once	TRBV11-3	TRBD2	TRBJ2-7	TGTGCCAGCAGACCGGGACTAGCGGGAGCACACCACGAGCAGTACTTC	CASRPGLAGAHHEQYF
-	TRBV5-8	-	TRBJ2-7	TGTGCCAGCAGACGAGCCTACGAGCAGTACTTC	CASRRAYEQYF
-	TRBV7-3	TRBD2	TRBJ2-1	TGTGCCAGCGCGACTAGCGGGAGTATAAATGAGCAGTTCTTC	CASATSGSINEQFF